The entry below gives a single T cell receptor beta chain sequence along with its context. Its antigen is not known. TCRdb's copy holds only in-frame clones and misses some; the assay was immunoSEQ multiplex PCR. The table lists 85,000 to 90,000 clones, about 89% of them singletons, with 5% in the top ten. This sample is drawn from a study of T cell responses to AZD1222 COVID-19 vaccine. Study results and caveats: Across spike, vaccine-associated CD4 TCRs were found, dominant at 160-218 and 743-854. Unmutated variant regions are reportedly targeted by nearly half of spike-specific TCRs. A mostly white British donor set with more females was recruited, and clonal diversity was possibly underestimated.

Germline-derived CDR1 and CDR2 are SQVTM and ANQGSEA. The CDR3 sequence is 11 residues long. V was clipped by 3 bases and J by 2 bases, with 4 bases between them. It was second doses at about 4 or about 12 weeks that were pooled. The origin of this receptor is an adult who received the AZD1222 COVID-19 vaccine. Sequencing was performed on peripheral blood, taken 28 days after the second AZD1222 dose. The genes are TRBV29-1 and TRBJ1-1; D ambiguous. CDR3: CSVEVNTEAFF. The DNA for the CDR3 is TGCAGCGTTGAGGTTAACACTGAAGCTTTCTTT.